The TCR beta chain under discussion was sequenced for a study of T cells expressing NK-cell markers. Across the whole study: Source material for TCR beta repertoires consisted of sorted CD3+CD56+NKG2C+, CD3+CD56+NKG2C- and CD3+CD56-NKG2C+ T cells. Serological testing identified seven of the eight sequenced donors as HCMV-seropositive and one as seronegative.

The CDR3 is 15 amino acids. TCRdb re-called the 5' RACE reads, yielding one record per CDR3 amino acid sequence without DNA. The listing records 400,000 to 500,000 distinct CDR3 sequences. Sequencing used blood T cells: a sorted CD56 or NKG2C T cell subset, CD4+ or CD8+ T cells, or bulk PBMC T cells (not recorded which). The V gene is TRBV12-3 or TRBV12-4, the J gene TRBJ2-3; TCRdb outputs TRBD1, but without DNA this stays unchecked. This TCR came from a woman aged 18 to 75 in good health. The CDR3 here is CASSLDAGGADTQYF.